Listed below are T cell receptor beta chains from one sample, sequenced in a study of blood T cell repertoires in COVID-19. Sequenced by immunoSEQ multiplex PCR; TCRdb stores in-frame clones only, minus some. The sample holds approximately 90,000 clones, around four fifths seen once. Sequenced input: peripheral blood. These receptors were obtained from a man aged 45 to 65 with acute or convalescent COVID-19. Both conserved end residues are part of each CDR3. Fields, in order: V gene, J gene, CDR3 protein.

>TRBV6-5|TRBJ1-5
CASSYNRNQPQHF
>TRBV5-1|TRBJ2-5
CASSPTGEETQYF
>TRBV2|TRBJ1-2
CASSPGQVYGYTF
>TRBV28|TRBJ2-1
CASGAGGYNEQFF
>TRBV5-1|TRBJ2-7
CASSLTTSGGPSSYEQYF
>TRBV20-1|TRBJ1-2
CSASTQGDYGYTF
>TRBV27|TRBJ2-1
CASTTGTSGYNEQFF
>TRBV5-6|TRBJ2-5
CASSLVLQETQYF
>TRBV18|TRBJ1-6
CASSPPASTYNSPLHF
>TRBV7-2|TRBJ2-6
CASSLVAVASGANVLTF
>TRBV13|TRBJ1-5
CASSLGGNSNQPQHF
>TRBV7-2|TRBJ2-1
CASSLARGGYNEQFF
>TRBV5-8|TRBJ1-5
CASSQDAGGRNQPQHF
>TRBV3-1/TRBV3-2|TRBJ1-1
CASSQAGQGEAFF
>TRBV14|TRBJ1-1
CASSQGPNTEAFF
>TRBV7-8|TRBJ1-1
CASSHRGTEAFF
>TRBV30|TRBJ1-1
CAWTAWAGGTEAFF
>TRBV7-2|TRBJ1-2
CASSLVVQSYGYTF
>TRBV18|TRBJ2-5
CASSPNPGQAGETQYF
>TRBV18|TRBJ2-7
CASSATGTSPYEQYF
>TRBV5-6|TRBJ1-4
CASSRETGTGEKLFF
>TRBV28|TRBJ1-5
CASSGGAGQPQHF
>TRBV29-1|TRBJ2-7
CSVGGQGNEQYF
>TRBV5-6|TRBJ2-1
CASSLASGSYNEQFF
>TRBV19|TRBJ2-4
CASSRQDLKNIQYF
>TRBV23-1|TRBJ2-7
CVDKNYEQYF
>TRBV29-1|TRBJ1-1
CSVAVQENTEAFF
>TRBV5-1|TRBJ1-1
CASSLRQGDISEAFF
>TRBV28|TRBJ1-3
CASSSGGTSGNTIYF
>TRBV6-2/TRBV6-3|TRBJ2-7
CASSDRIYEQYF
>TRBV5-1|TRBJ2-1
CASSLGMGQAYNEQFF
>TRBV5-1|TRBJ1-3
CASSPPGISGNTIYF
>TRBV19|TRBJ2-5
CASSKSKGGQETQYF
>TRBV7-2|TRBJ2-1
CASSLAGGLMNEQFF
>TRBV6-4|TRBJ1-6
CASRGTGTVNSPLHF
>TRBV5-1|TRBJ2-2
CASSLYNRGNTGELFF
>TRBV24-1|TRBJ2-1
CATSDTGTGGLNEQFF
>TRBV7-3|TRBJ2-1
CASSLIPGGAGEQFF
>TRBV6-2/TRBV6-3|TRBJ1-6
CASSNTDRDRYNSPLHF
>TRBV9|TRBJ1-4
CASSARDRENEKLFF
>TRBV10-2|TRBJ1-1
CASSGTTGGEIFTEAFF
>TRBV5-4|TRBJ2-5
CASSAGLAGGSQETQYF
>TRBV6-5|TRBJ1-5
CASSNRDSGQPQHF
>TRBV3-1/TRBV3-2|TRBJ2-2
CASSQDGQATGELFF
>TRBV6-4|TRBJ1-2
CASRIVTGNHNYGYTF
>TRBV14|TRBJ1-5
CASSQGTAGNQPQHF
>TRBV5-5|TRBJ1-1
CASSTDEGIMNTEAFF
>TRBV11-2|TRBJ2-1
CASSPGLAGHNEQFF
>TRBV5-1|TRBJ2-7
CASSLAGGRPRTYEQYF
>TRBV28|TRBJ2-5
CASSFIAGEETQYF
>TRBV5-4|TRBJ2-3
CASSGPGQVTDTQYF